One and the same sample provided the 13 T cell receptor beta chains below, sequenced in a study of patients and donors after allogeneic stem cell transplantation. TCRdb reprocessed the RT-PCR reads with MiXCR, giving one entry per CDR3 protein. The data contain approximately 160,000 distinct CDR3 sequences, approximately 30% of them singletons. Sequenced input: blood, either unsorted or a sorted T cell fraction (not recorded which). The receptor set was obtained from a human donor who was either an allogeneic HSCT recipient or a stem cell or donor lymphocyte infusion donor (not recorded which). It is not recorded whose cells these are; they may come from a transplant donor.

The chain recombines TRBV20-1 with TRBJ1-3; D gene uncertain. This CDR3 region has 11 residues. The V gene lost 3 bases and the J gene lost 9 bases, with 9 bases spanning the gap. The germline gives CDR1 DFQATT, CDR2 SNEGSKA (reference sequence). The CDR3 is CSASTPLTIYF. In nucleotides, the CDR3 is TGCAGTGCTAGTACCCCCCTCACCATATATTTT.

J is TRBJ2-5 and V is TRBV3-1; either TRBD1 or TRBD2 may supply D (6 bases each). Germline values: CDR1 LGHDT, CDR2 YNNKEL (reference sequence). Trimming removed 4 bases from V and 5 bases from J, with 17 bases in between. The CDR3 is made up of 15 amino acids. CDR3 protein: CASSLQGGGGETQYF. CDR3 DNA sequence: TGTGCCAGCAGCCTCCAAGGGGGAGGTGGGGAGACCCAGTACTTC.

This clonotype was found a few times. CDR3 in amino acids: CASSFWSGYYNEQFF. The DNA of the CDR3 is TGTGCCAGCAGCTTTTGGTCGGGCTACTACAATGAGCAGTTCTTC. The chain couples TRBV7-9 to TRBJ2-1; no definite D call. V was trimmed by 3 bases and J by 3 bases, leaving 12 bases between them. Looked up from germline, CDR1 is SEHNR and CDR2 is FQNEAQ (reference sequence). This CDR3 region has 15 residues.

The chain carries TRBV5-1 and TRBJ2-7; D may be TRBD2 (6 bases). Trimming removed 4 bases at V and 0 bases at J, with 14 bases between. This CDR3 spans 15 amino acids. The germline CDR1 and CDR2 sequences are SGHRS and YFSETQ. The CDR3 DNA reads TGCGCCAGCAGCCAATTGGCGGGATACTCCTACGAGCAGTACTTC. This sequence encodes CASSQLAGYSYEQYF.

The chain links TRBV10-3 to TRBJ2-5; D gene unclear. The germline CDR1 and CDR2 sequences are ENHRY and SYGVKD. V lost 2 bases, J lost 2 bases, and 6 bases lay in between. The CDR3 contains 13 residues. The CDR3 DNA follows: TGTGCCATCAGTGAGGTATCACAAGAGACCCAGTACTTC. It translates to CAISEVSQETQYF.

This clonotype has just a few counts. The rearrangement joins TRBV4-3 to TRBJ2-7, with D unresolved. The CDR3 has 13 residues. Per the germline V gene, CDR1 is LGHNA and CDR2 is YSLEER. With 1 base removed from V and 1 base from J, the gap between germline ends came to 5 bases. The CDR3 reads CASSQVLSYEQYF. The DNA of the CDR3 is TGCGCCAGCAGCCAAGTCCTATCCTACGAGCAGTACTTC.

The CDR3 protein is CATSPRRRELYF. CDR3 DNA: TGTGCCACCAGTCCCAGGCGGAGGGAATTGTATTTT. J is TRBJ2-3 and V is TRBV24-1; weak D call: TRBD2 (6 bases). V shed 6 bases and J shed 14 bases, with 17 bases lying between them. CDR1 KGHDR and CDR2 SFDVKD come from the germline V gene. This CDR3 spans 12 amino acids.

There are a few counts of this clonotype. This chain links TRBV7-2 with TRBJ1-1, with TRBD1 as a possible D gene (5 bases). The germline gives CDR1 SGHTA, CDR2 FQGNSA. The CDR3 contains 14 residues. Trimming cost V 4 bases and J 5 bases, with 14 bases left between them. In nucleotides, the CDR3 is TGTGCCAGCAGCTCCGACCCGGGGCAGACTGAAGCTTTCTTT. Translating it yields CASSSDPGQTEAFF.

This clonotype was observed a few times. CDR3 DNA sequence: TGTGCCAGTAGTATAGTAGCCCAAAGCTCCTACAATGAGCAGTTCTTC. Protein: CASSIVAQSSYNEQFF. V and J are TRBV19 and TRBJ2-1; D uncertain. In germline, CDR1 is LNHDA, CDR2 SQIVND (reference sequence). This CDR3 has 16 residues. V lost 1 base to trimming and J lost 0 bases, with 10 bases between them.

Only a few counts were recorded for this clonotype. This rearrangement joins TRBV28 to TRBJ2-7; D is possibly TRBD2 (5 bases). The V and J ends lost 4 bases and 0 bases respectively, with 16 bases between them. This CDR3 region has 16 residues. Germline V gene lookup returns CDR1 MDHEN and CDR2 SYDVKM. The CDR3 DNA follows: TGTGCCAGCAGTTCCGCGGCGGCAGGAGGCTCCTACGAGCAGTACTTC. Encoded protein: CASSSAAAGGSYEQYF.

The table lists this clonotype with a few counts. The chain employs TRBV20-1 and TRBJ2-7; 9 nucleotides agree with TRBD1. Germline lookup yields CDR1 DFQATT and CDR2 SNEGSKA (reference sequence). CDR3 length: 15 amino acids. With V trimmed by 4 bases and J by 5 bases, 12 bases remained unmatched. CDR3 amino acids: CSAIAPGQGSHEQYF. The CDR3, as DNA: TGCAGTGCTATCGCTCCGGGACAGGGTTCCCACGAGCAGTACTTC.

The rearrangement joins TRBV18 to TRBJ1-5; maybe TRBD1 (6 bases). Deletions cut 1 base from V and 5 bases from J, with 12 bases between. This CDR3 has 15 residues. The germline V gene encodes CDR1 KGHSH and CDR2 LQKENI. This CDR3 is CASSPQGKGDQPQHF. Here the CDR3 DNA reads TGTGCCAGCTCACCACAGGGAAAGGGGGATCAGCCCCAGCATTTT. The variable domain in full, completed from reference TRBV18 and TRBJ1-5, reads NAGVMQNPRHLVRRRGQEARLRCSPMKGHSHVYWYRQLPEEGLKFMVYLQKENIIDESGMPKERFSAEFPKEGPSILRIQQVVRGDSAAYFCASSPQGKGDQPQHFGDGTRLSIL.

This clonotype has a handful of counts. DNA of the CDR3: TGTGCCAGCAGTCCAATTACTAGCGGGAGGCGCAATGAGCAGTTCTTC. Translated, it gives CASSPITSGRRNEQFF. The rearrangement joins TRBV12-3 or TRBV12-4 to TRBJ2-1; TRBD2 matches at 12 bases. CDR3 length: 16 amino acids. V was pared by 5 bases and J by 6 bases, with 8 bases of the junction left unmatched.